Below are 22 T cell receptor beta chains sequenced from a single sample in a study of T cells after yellow fever vaccination. TCRdb recomputed calls from the 5' RACE reads with MiXCR, one row per CDR3 protein. The repertoire holds over 150,000 distinct CDR3 sequences, with approximately 6.2% as singletons. This sample comprised CD4+ T cells sorted from PBMCs, obtained on the day of the first yellow fever vaccination. The receptors here all came from a man aged 18 to 30 who received the YFV17D yellow fever vaccine.

This clonotype has a count of ten or more. The chain links TRBV6-6 to TRBJ2-7, with 8 positions matching TRBD2. Germline V lookup: CDR1 MNHNY, CDR2 SVGAGI (reference sequence). J was trimmed by 3 bases and V by 6 bases; bases with no gene match: 4. This CDR3 spans 13 amino acids. CDR3: CASSLRGGYEQYV. CDR3 nucleotide sequence: TGTGCCAGCAGCCTCCGGGGGGGCTACGAGCAGTACGTC.

This clonotype was counted ten times or more. J is TRBJ2-7 and V is TRBV18, with 7 bases matching TRBD2. The CDR3 consists of 16 residues. Per germline, CDR1 KGHSH and CDR2 LQKENI. V gave up 3 bases and J gave up 3 bases; unmatched junction bases: 11. The CDR3 region is CASSPFLSGPNYEQYF. CDR3 in DNA: TGTGCCAGCTCACCTTTCCTTAGCGGGCCAAACTACGAGCAGTACTTC.

The rearrangement uses TRBV7-9 and TRBJ1-1, with D perhaps matching TRBD1 (5 bases). The CDR3 runs 16 residues. Germline-derived CDR1 and CDR2 are SEHNR and FQNEAQ (reference sequence). The V gene lost 5 bases and the J gene lost 1 base, with 17 bases spanning the gap. In nucleotides, the CDR3 is TGTGCCAGCAGCCCCAACGGGGGGATGGCGAACACTGAAGCTTTCTTT. It is translated as CASSPNGGMANTEAFF.

The table lists this clonotype with a few counts. V is TRBV3-1 and J is TRBJ2-3, with TRBD2 as a possible D gene (5 bases). CDR3 size: 16 residues. Germline V gene data show CDR1 as LGHDT and CDR2 as YNNKEL (reference sequence). The V end lost 1 base, the J end lost 7 bases, and 18 bases lay between the germline ends. CDR3 bases: TGTGCCAGCAGCCAAGGGACCAGCGGACCCAGAAATACGCAGTATTTT. Encoded protein: CASSQGTSGPRNTQYF.

The chain carries TRBV6-5 and TRBJ2-3; tentative D call: TRBD2 (6 bases). CDR1 is MNHEY, CDR2 SVGAGI, per germline. Trimming left V 6 bases short and J 0 bases short, with 13 bases between. The CDR3 consists of 15 residues. CDR3 amino acids: CASSWDSSSTDTQYF. The CDR3 coding sequence is TGTGCCAGCAGCTGGGACTCATCTAGCACAGATACGCAGTATTTT.

Many counts were recorded for this clonotype. The rearrangement links TRBV15 to TRBJ1-3, with D maybe TRBD1 (5 bases). The V and J ends lost 1 base and 0 bases respectively, with 13 bases between them. Germline V lookup: CDR1 LNHNV, CDR2 YYDKDF (reference sequence). This CDR3 spans 17 amino acids. CDR3 DNA sequence: TGTGCCACCAGCAGAGGGGGGAGCTTGAGCTCTGGAAACACCATATATTTT. Residues: CATSRGGSLSSGNTIYF.

This clonotype was counted only a few times. The chain couples TRBV7-2 to TRBJ1-1; D gene uncertain. In germline, CDR1 is SGHTA, CDR2 FQGNSA. This CDR3 has 14 amino acids. Trimming removed 2 bases at V and 1 base at J, with 8 bases between. The CDR3 nucleotides are TGTGCCAGCAGCTTAAATCGGGCGAACACTGAAGCTTTCTTT. Protein: CASSLNRANTEAFF.

This clonotype was counted ten times or more. V gene TRBV4-3 combines with J gene TRBJ1-1, with D perhaps matching TRBD1 (5 bases). Trimming cost V 3 bases and J 3 bases, with 11 bases left between them. Germline CDR1 LGHNA, CDR2 YSLEER. The length of the CDR3 is 14 residues. As DNA, the CDR3 is TGCGCCAGCAGCCAGGGCGTAGGGGACACTGAAGCTTTCTTT. Translation: CASSQGVGDTEAFF.

This clonotype has ten or more counts. The CDR3 spells CASSLAGISGNTEAFF. The CDR3 DNA reads as TGCGCCAGCAGCTTGGCGGGGATATCGGGGAACACTGAAGCTTTCTTT. V is TRBV5-1 and J is TRBJ1-1; D unresolved. V lost 0 bases, J lost 1 base, and 13 bases lay in between. This CDR3 region has 16 residues. The V gene's germline CDR1 is SGHRS and CDR2 YFSETQ.

Ten or more counts support this clonotype. The chain links TRBV6-5 to TRBJ2-5; either TRBD1 or TRBD2 may supply D (6 bases each). CDR1 and CDR2 (germline): MNHEY, SVGAGI. Trimming took 1 base from V and 3 from J, leaving 15 bases between them. This CDR3 region has 16 residues. The CDR3, as DNA: TGTGCCAGCAGTTACTGGGGGGCTACTGTCAAAGAGACCCAGTACTTC. This codes for CASSYWGATVKETQYF.

The gene calls are TRBV2 and TRBJ2-1; 13 nucleotides agree with TRBD2. V lost 7 bases, J lost 8 bases, and 5 bases stayed unmatched. Germline V gene data show CDR1 as SNHLY and CDR2 as FYNNEI. The CDR3 has 14 residues. The CDR3 coding sequence is TGTGCCAGCAAAGTAACTAGCGGGGGGGATGAGCAGTTCTTC. Translated: CASKVTSGGDEQFF.

The sample holds many counts of this clonotype. CDR3 in amino acids: CASSQDEVDNEQFF. The CDR3 DNA reads as TGTGCCAGCAGCCAAGATGAGGTGGACAATGAGCAGTTCTTC. V is TRBV4-2 and J is TRBJ2-1; D is ambiguous. The CDR3 has 14 residues. The ends were cut back, 0 bases at V and 5 bases at J, with 8 bases in the middle. CDR1 and CDR2 from the germline V gene are LGHNA and YNFKEQ.

This clonotype was recorded a few times. CDR3 region: CATSDGGILTQYF. As DNA, the CDR3 is TGTGCCACCAGTGACGGGGGGATCCTTACGCAGTATTTT. The chain employs TRBV24-1 and TRBJ2-3, with TRBD2 identical over 7 bases. The CDR3 length is 13 residues. The germline CDR1 and CDR2 sequences are KGHDR and SFDVKD. V gave up 4 bases and J gave up 8 bases; unmatched junction bases: 5.

This clonotype has ten or more counts. The gene calls are TRBV20-1 and TRBJ2-1; unclear D gene. The germline V gene has CDR1 DFQATT and CDR2 SNEGSKA (reference sequence). The CDR3 totals 16 residues. V lost 0 bases, J lost 8 bases, and 20 bases lay in between. DNA of the CDR3: TGCAGTGCTAGAGATCCCGGGCTAAACGAGTTCCATGAGCAGTTCTTC. It is translated as CSARDPGLNEFHEQFF.

The chain joins TRBV29-1 to TRBJ2-5; the D is unclear. The CDR3 runs 13 residues. With 3 bases removed from V and 2 bases from J, the gap between germline ends came to 10 bases. From germline, CDR1 is SQVTM and CDR2 ANQGSEA. CDR3 amino acids: CSVDFGDQETQYF. The CDR3 nucleotides read TGCAGCGTTGATTTTGGGGATCAAGAGACCCAGTACTTC.

This clonotype was seen at least ten times. The chain combines TRBV4-1 with TRBJ1-4; the match to TRBD1 covers 9 bases. Germline trimming cut 4 bases from V and 0 bases from J; bases unmatched to any gene: 3. CDR1 MGHRA and CDR2 YSYEKL come from the germline V gene. The length of the CDR3 is 16 residues. CDR3 DNA: TGCGCCAGCAGCCCTCACAGGGGGCCAACTAATGAAAAACTGTTTTTT. Residues: CASSPHRGPTNEKLFF.

This clonotype occurred a few times. The V call is TRBV12-3 or TRBV12-4, the J call TRBJ1-4; D remains ambiguous. The CDR3 loop spans 14 amino acids. The V end was cut by 6 bases, the J end by 0 bases, with 8 bases between. CDR3 DNA sequence: TGTGCCAGCAGCCGGCCACCAACTAATGAAAAACTGTTTTTT. Residues: CASSRPPTNEKLFF.

This clonotype was recorded a few times. The V call is TRBV28, the J call TRBJ2-7; 10 bases fit TRBD1. The CDR3 is 15 residues long. Losses at the gene ends were 6 bases for V and 2 bases for J; bases not matched to a gene: 7. Looked up from germline, CDR1 is MDHEN and CDR2 is SYDVKM. Here the CDR3 DNA reads TGTGCCAGCAGCCCTCCTGGGACAGGGGCCTACGAGCAGTACGTC. The encoded protein is CASSPPGTGAYEQYV.

This clonotype was seen many times. The chain carries TRBV5-1 and TRBJ1-1; 8 positions agree with TRBD1. The CDR3 runs to 16 residues. Germline CDR1 SGHRS, CDR2 YFSETQ. After removal of 5 bases from V and 11 bases from J, the junction contained 20 bases not matched to a gene. CDR3 residues: CASRASIGQGHFPAFF. The DNA for the CDR3 is TGCGCCAGCAGGGCTAGCATCGGACAGGGCCACTTTCCGGCTTTCTTT. The full variable domain, rest sourced from reference TRBV5-1 and TRBJ1-1, is KAGVTQTPRYLIKTRGQQVTLSCSPISGHRSVSWYQQTPGQGLQFLFEYFSETQRNKGNFPGRFSGRQFSNSRSEMNVSTLELGDSALYLCASRASIGQGHFPAFFGQGTRLTVV.

This clonotype was recorded at least ten times. This chain uses TRBV29-1 with TRBJ2-3; a weak D match, TRBD2 (6 bases). The CDR3 spans 14 residues. CDR1 is SQVTM and CDR2 is ANQGSEA in the germline V gene. V lost 5 bases to trimming and J lost 4 bases, with 16 bases between them. CDR3 residues: CSVPRWTGADTQYF. The CDR3 coding sequence is TGCAGCGTTCCCCGTTGGACGGGGGCAGATACGCAGTATTTT.

This chain uses TRBV19 with TRBJ1-4; D remains ambiguous. This CDR3 has 13 residues. Germline CDR1 LNHDA, CDR2 SQIVND (reference sequence). V shed 10 bases and J shed 3 bases, with 12 bases lying between them. The CDR3 DNA reads TGTGCCACCCCCTCGCAGGCTAATGAAAAACTGTTTTTT. Its protein is CATPSQANEKLFF.

This clonotype occurred a few times. The CDR3 DNA reads as TGCGCCAGCAGCCAAGGAACGGGAGTGATTGAGCAGTTCTTC. Amino acids: CASSQGTGVIEQFF. The genes are TRBV4-1 and TRBJ2-1, with D possibly TRBD2 on 6 matching bases. The CDR3 consists of 14 residues. The V and J ends lost 1 base and 9 bases respectively, with 13 bases between them. Germline-derived CDR1 and CDR2 are MGHRA and YSYEKL.